Listed here is a single T cell receptor (beta chain). Germline-derived CDR1 and CDR2 are KGHSH and LQKENI. The CDR3 is 12 amino acids. The V and J ends lost 2 bases and 5 bases respectively, with 7 bases between them. In the study's own analysis: Cell counts per sample came from amplifying reference gene primers. Generated by immunoSEQ multiplex PCR, the TCRdb table keeps only in-frame clones and is missing some. V, J and clone size derive from that table, while D and trimming were established from the DNA sequence. This table has some 80,000 clones, 79% appearing once. The sample belongs to a study of blood T cell repertoires in COVID-19. Across the study: Both acute and convalescent COVID-19 samples were obtained from the United States, Italy and Spain. T cells, B-cell-depleted T cells, or PBMCs supplied cDNA or gDNA.

The TCR sequence derives from a woman of 80 years or more with active or convalescent COVID-19. Sample: peripheral blood. The chain joins TRBV18 to TRBJ2-7; D remains unclear. This CDR3 reads CASSPGLNEQYF. The DNA of the CDR3 is TGTGCCAGCTCACCAGGGCTAAACGAGCAGTACTTC. The variable domain in full, completed from reference TRBV18 and TRBJ2-7, reads NAGVMQNPRHLVRRRGQEARLRCSPMKGHSHVYWYRQLPEEGLKFMVYLQKENIIDESGMPKERFSAEFPKEGPSILRIQQVVRGDSAAYFCASSPGLNEQYFGPGTRLTVT.